These T cell receptor beta chains were read from a single sample in a study of graft-versus-host responses after intestinal transplantation. The antigens for these receptors are not known. Sequencing used immunoSEQ multiplex PCR; TCRdb keeps in-frame clones, though not all of them. Of 75,000 to 100,000 clones listed, roughly 80% were seen once; the top ten hold 15% to 20%. This sample comprised unstimulated CD8+ T cells sorted from spleen or lymph node cells, obtained before intestinal transplant. The source is a human donor who received an intestinal transplant. Each CDR3 is given without its conserved first and last residue. D genes are given only for firm matches.

TRBD1	TRBV6-4	TRBJ2-1	ASSGDSSYNEQF
.	TRBV2	TRBJ2-1	ASQPYSYNEQF
TRBD2	TRBV27	TRBJ2-7	ASLLRAGGPGEQY
.	TRBV4-1	TRBJ1-1	ASSHPGGGLTEAF
.	TRBV20-1	TRBJ2-7	SVRRGQY
.	TRBV9	TRBJ2-7	ASSVGDHSAGLGYEQY
.	TRBV6-1	TRBJ1-2	ASRVTGNYGYT
TRBD2	TRBV7-8	TRBJ2-7	ASSLAIGASGSYEQY
.	TRBV5-1	TRBJ2-3	ASSLDGWASTDTQY
.	TRBV6-1	TRBJ2-3	ASSEGAGVPSTDTQY
.	TRBV5-1	TRBJ2-7	ASSLGDYEQY
TRBD2	TRBV4-2	TRBJ2-7	ASSPRLAGGYEQY
TRBD2	TRBV13	TRBJ2-2	ASSLAGGNTGELF
.	TRBV5-4	TRBJ2-2	ASSLYTVAGELF
.	TRBV4-1	TRBJ1-1	ASSQDGDMTTEAF
.	TRBV28	TRBJ2-7	ASRPAGYEQY
.	TRBV6-4	TRBJ2-7	ASRGRFRYEQY
.	TRBV9	TRBJ2-5	ASSVAEGGQETQY
.	TRBV9	TRBJ1-1	ASSAGTAEAF
.	TRBV4-1	TRBJ1-3	ASSQDGHPGNTIY
.	TRBV6-1	TRBJ2-7	ASSFTGEGYEQY
.	TRBV25-1	TRBJ1-1	ASSEYVNSDTEAF
.	TRBV11-2	TRBJ2-7	ASSLESGGYSYEQY
.	TRBV10-2	TRBJ2-7	ASSEGPSYEQY
.	TRBV27	TRBJ1-2	ASSEGGNGYT
.	TRBV4-2	TRBJ1-5	ASSHYHREGNQPQH
TRBD1	TRBV28	TRBJ2-7	ASSRGQVSYEQY
.	TRBV7-4	TRBJ2-1	ASSLGAGSEQF